Presented here are 24 T cell receptor beta chains from one specimen sequenced in a study of T cells in Graves' hyperthyroidism and ophthalmopathy. Researchers took RNA transcripts and amplified the TCR beta CDR3 regions from them. In the first-round RT-PCR of the TCR CDR3, the HTBI primer set was used. One entry per CDR3 protein results from TCRdb running MiXCR on the multiplex PCR reads. The table records roughly 330,000 distinct CDR3 sequences, roughly 15% of them present only once. The material sequenced was blood. These receptors were taken from a man aged 30 to 45 with Graves' hyperthyroidism.

This clonotype was seen repeatedly, ten times or more. An end of the junction differs from the germline gene, which may be a read error. The chain is built from TRBV28 and TRBJ1-5, with 7 bases matching TRBD1. The length of the CDR3 is 15 residues. Germline V gives CDR1 MDHEN, CDR2 SYDVKM. CDR3 in amino acids: CASSLLRDSTQPQHF. DNA of the CDR3: TGTGCCAGCAGTTTACTCCGGGACAGCACTCAGCCCCAGCATTTT.

The table lists this clonotype with many counts. This chain connects TRBV12-3 or TRBV12-4 to TRBJ2-5; tentative D call: TRBD1 (6 bases). The CDR3 is 13 residues long. Trimming took 5 bases from V and 7 from J, leaving 14 bases between them. The CDR3: CASSPQGPGTQYF. In nucleotides, the CDR3 is TGTGCCAGCAGTCCACAGGGTCCAGGGACCCAGTACTTC.

This clonotype was counted many times. The CDR3 nucleotides read TGTGCCAGCAGCTTAGATCGCCTATCCGGGGAGCTGTTTTTT. Protein: CASSLDRLSGELFF. The J gene is TRBJ2-2, the V gene TRBV11-2, with D unclear. V was clipped by 0 bases and J by 6 bases, with 8 bases between them. CDR1 SGHAT and CDR2 FQNNGV come from the germline V gene. CDR3 length equals 14 residues.

The chain uses TRBV4-1 and TRBJ1-1; D perhaps matches TRBD1 (6 bases). Between the trimmed V and J ends, which lost 2 bases and 0 bases, there was a span of 10 bases. Germline V gives CDR1 MGHRA, CDR2 YSYEKL. This CDR3 comprises 15 residues. CDR3 in DNA: TGCGCCAGCAGCCAAAGAACAGGGTTGAACACTGAAGCTTTCTTT. It translates to CASSQRTGLNTEAFF.

The V and J genes are TRBV4-1 and TRBJ2-5, with TRBD2 matching 9 bases. Trimming removed 1 base from V and 2 bases from J; junction bases left unmatched: 5. The CDR3 runs to 16 residues. CDR1 MGHRA and CDR2 YSYEKL come from the germline V gene. The chain's CDR3 is CASSQVTSGLQETQYF. DNA for the CDR3: TGCGCCAGCAGCCAAGTGACTAGCGGATTACAAGAGACCCAGTACTTC.

This clonotype was found a few times. The J gene is TRBJ1-3, the V gene TRBV11-2; D remains ambiguous. This CDR3 spans 15 amino acids. Germline-derived CDR1 and CDR2 are SGHAT and FQNNGV. V was pared by 5 bases and J by 2 bases, with 13 bases between. CDR3 amino acids: CASSPAGVAGNTIYF. As DNA, the CDR3 is TGTGCCAGCAGCCCCGCTGGGGTTGCTGGAAACACCATATATTTT.

V gene TRBV29-1 combines with J gene TRBJ2-7; 9 bases fit TRBD1. Trimming cost V 3 bases and J 5 bases; bases outside gene matches: 8. The CDR3 is made up of 14 amino acids. CDR1 is SQVTM, CDR2 ANQGSEA, per germline. The DNA of the CDR3 is TGCAGCGTTGAGGGGGGAACAGGGGGCGACGAGCAGTACTTC. It specifies CSVEGGTGGDEQYF.

In DNA form, the CDR3 reads TGCAGTGCCAGGGGGACAGGGAGGGAAAAACTGTTTTTT. The encoded protein is CSARGTGREKLFF. The V call is TRBV20-1, the J call TRBJ1-4; 9 bases agree with TRBD1. The CDR3 is 13 amino acids. Trimming cost V 6 bases and J 8 bases; bases outside gene matches: 7. The germline V gene encodes CDR1 DFQATT and CDR2 SNEGSKA (reference sequence).

The sample holds many counts of this clonotype. V and J are TRBV5-1 and TRBJ2-3; D remains unclear. Trimming removed 5 bases at V and 0 bases at J, with 10 bases between. Germline V gene data show CDR1 as SGHRS and CDR2 as YFSETQ. The CDR3 sequence is 14 residues long. The CDR3 is CASRQRPSTDTQYF. DNA of the CDR3: TGCGCCAGCAGACAGCGTCCTAGCACAGATACGCAGTATTTT.

This clonotype has a count of ten or more. The chain links TRBV2 to TRBJ1-5, with TRBD1 matching over 8 bases. The V gene's germline CDR1 is SNHLY and CDR2 FYNNEI. The CDR3 has 16 residues. The ends lost 6 bases at V and 6 bases at J; junction bases unmatched: 13. CDR3 bases: TGTGCCAGCAGATACGGGACAGGCCCCGGGGGTCAGCCCCAGCATTTT. Amino acids: CASRYGTGPGGQPQHF.

This chain connects TRBV4-2 to TRBJ2-5, with D perhaps assigned TRBD1 or TRBD2 (5 bases each). CDR3 length equals 15 residues. CDR1 is LGHNA and CDR2 is YNFKEQ in the germline V gene. The V end lost 1 base, the J end lost 1 base, and 10 bases lay between the germline ends. This CDR3 reads CASSQGMGVQETQYF. The CDR3 nucleotides read TGTGCCAGCAGCCAAGGGATGGGGGTCCAAGAGACCCAGTACTTC.

This clonotype has only one observation. The rearrangement joins TRBV20-1 to TRBJ2-1, with 14 bases identical to TRBD2. Germline V lookup: CDR1 DFQATT, CDR2 SNEGSKA (reference sequence). The CDR3 is 15 amino acids. J was trimmed by 9 bases and V by 6 bases; bases with no gene match: 10. The CDR3 bases are TGCAGTGCAAAGACCGGGACTAGCGGGAGTTCTGAGCAGTTCTTC. Its translation: CSAKTGTSGSSEQFF.

There are many counts of this clonotype. The chain links TRBV20-1 to TRBJ1-1, with 10 bases matching TRBD1. The length of the CDR3 is 16 residues. Germline CDR1 and CDR2: DFQATT and SNEGSKA (reference sequence). Trimming at V came to 5 bases and at J to 4 bases, leaving 13 bases not matched to a gene. CDR3 in DNA: TGCAGTGCTCCCAGGGACAGGGGCATTTTAATCACTGAAGCTTTCTTT. It codes for CSAPRDRGILITEAFF.

This clonotype has a count of ten or more. The genes are TRBV28 and TRBJ2-6, with TRBD1 as a possible D gene (6 bases). The length of the CDR3 is 18 residues. Trimming pared 3 bases from V and 0 bases from J, leaving 15 bases between. CDR1 is MDHEN, CDR2 SYDVKM, per germline. The CDR3 region is CASSFRDTGSSGANVLTF. CDR3 coding DNA: TGTGCCAGCAGTTTCCGGGACACAGGGAGCTCTGGGGCCAACGTCCTGACTTTC.

Concerning this clonotype itself: A single base separates this from a much larger clone, so it may be a read error. No DNA is shown, since the ends of the CDR3 on it are uncertain; the CDR3 is the one TCRdb lists. The chain combines TRBV7-2 with TRBJ2-2; the D call in the table, TRBD2, was not verified against the DNA. The CDR3 spans 15 amino acids, including both terminal residues. Germline-derived CDR1 and CDR2 are SGHTA and FQGNSA. CDR3 region: CASSFGSGSAGEPFF.

The sample holds many counts of this clonotype. V is TRBV28 and J is TRBJ2-4; weak D call: TRBD1 (6 bases). Per germline, CDR1 MDHEN and CDR2 SYDVKM. V lost 3 bases and J lost 5, with 11 bases in between. The CDR3 is 14 residues long. The DNA of the CDR3 is TGTGCCAGCAGTTTCCAGGGGTCCCAAAACATTCAGTACTTC. This sequence encodes CASSFQGSQNIQYF.

The table lists this clonotype with a count of one. This chain joins TRBV9 and TRBJ1-2, with 7 bases identical to TRBD1. Trimming took 0 bases from V and 4 from J; bases not matched to a gene: 9. Germline assignment: CDR1 SGDLS and CDR2 YYNGEE. The CDR3 has 16 amino acids. The CDR3 bases are TGTGCCAGCAGCGTAGGGGCGGGACAGAAGAGCTATGGCTACACCTTC. Protein product: CASSVGAGQKSYGYTF.

Only a few counts were recorded for this clonotype. This CDR3 reads CASSSRDRGNQPQHF. The DNA for the CDR3 is TGTGCCAGCAGCTCCCGGGACAGGGGCAATCAGCCCCAGCATTTT. The rearrangement uses TRBV28 and TRBJ1-5; 9 bases align to TRBD1. This CDR3 has 15 residues. V dropped 6 bases and J dropped 2; count of bases not matched to a gene: 5. From germline, CDR1 is MDHEN and CDR2 SYDVKM. Variable domain in full (rest from reference TRBV28 and TRBJ1-5): DVKVTQSSRYLVKRTGEKVFLECVQDMDHENMFWYRQDPGLGLRLIYFSYDVKMKEKGDIPEGYSVSREKKERFSLILESASTNQTSMYLCASSSRDRGNQPQHFGDGTRLSIL.

This clonotype occurred a few times. The rearrangement links TRBV10-3 to TRBJ2-6; D is possibly TRBD1 or TRBD2 (5 bases each). The CDR3 sequence is 14 residues long. The V and J ends lost 3 bases and 4 bases respectively, with 7 bases between them. CDR1 is ENHRY, CDR2 SYGVKD, per germline. The CDR3 nucleotides are TGTGCCATCAGTGACGGGACCGGGGCCAACGTCCTGACTTTC. Residues: CAISDGTGANVLTF.

This clonotype was picked up many times. The V call is TRBV28, the J call TRBJ1-1; no firm D call. There are 17 residues in the CDR3. Trimming removed 4 bases at V and 0 bases at J, with 18 bases between. Germline assignment: CDR1 MDHEN and CDR2 SYDVKM. This CDR3 reads CASSSLAWLGLNTEAFF. CDR3 DNA: TGTGCCAGCAGTTCCCTGGCTTGGTTGGGTCTGAACACTGAAGCTTTCTTT.

This clonotype has a count of ten or more. V gene TRBV7-2 combines with J gene TRBJ1-5; the match to TRBD1 covers 7 bases. In germline, CDR1 is SGHTA, CDR2 FQGNSA. J lost 1 base, V lost 6 bases, and 9 bases had no gene match. This CDR3 region has 16 residues. The CDR3 sequence is CASRGGGAGSNQPQHF. The CDR3 coding sequence is TGTGCCAGCAGAGGAGGGGGCGCGGGGAGCAATCAGCCCCAGCATTTT.

This clonotype was observed at least ten times. The V and J genes are TRBV7-3 and TRBJ2-3; TRBD1 or TRBD2 may be the D gene (6 bases each). CDR1 is SGHTA and CDR2 is FQGTGA in the germline V gene. This CDR3 is built from 16 residues. V lost 5 bases and J 4 bases, leaving 19 bases between the germline ends. The DNA of the CDR3 is TGTGCCAGCAGCCGAGTCGGGGGCGGGATGTCAGATACGCAGTATTTT. This codes for CASSRVGGGMSDTQYF. Full variable domain (rest looked up from reference TRBV7-3 and TRBJ2-3): GAGVSQTPSNKVTEKGKYVELRCDPISGHTALYWYRQSLGQGPEFLIYFQGTGAADDSGLPNDRFFAVRPEGSVSTLKIQRTERGDSAVYLCASSRVGGGMSDTQYFGPGTRLTVL.

The gene calls are TRBV15 and TRBJ2-5; 8 bases are shared with TRBD2. There are 17 residues in the CDR3. The trim removed 1 base at V and 5 bases at J, leaving 12 bases unmatched. Germline V CDR1 and CDR2: LNHNV, YYDKDF (reference sequence). CDR3 DNA: TGTGCCACCAGCAGAGTTGAGACGGGAGGGCCCGGGGAGACCCAGTACTTC. Amino acid sequence: CATSRVETGGPGETQYF.

CDR3: CSVVDRERPQHF. CDR3 nucleotide sequence: TGCAGCGTTGTGGACAGGGAAAGGCCCCAGCATTTT. This chain joins TRBV29-1 and TRBJ1-5; 8 bases line up with TRBD1. Looked up from germline, CDR1 is SQVTM and CDR2 is ANQGSEA. The CDR3 is 12 residues long. J was trimmed by 9 bases and V by 4 bases; bases with no gene match: 5. Looking up the rest from reference TRBV29-1 and TRBJ1-5 gives the full variable domain: SAVISQKPSRDICQRGTSLTIQCQVDSQVTMMFWYRQQPGQSLTLIATANQGSEATYESGFVIDKFPISRPNLTFSTLTVSNMSPEDSSIYLCSVVDRERPQHFGDGTRLSIL.